This TCR beta chain was identified during a study of CD8 T cells in Susac syndrome. Turning to the study itself: Patients with Susac syndrome were therapy-naive, treated with corticosteroids, or treated with intravenous immunoglobulin alone when blood was collected. Study results and limitations: The relatively small number of individuals in the TCR sequencing and HLA analysis was acknowledged by the study.

Remarks on this clonotype: Its antigen remains unidentified.

This CDR3 has 12 amino acids. Trimming removed 1 base at V and 8 bases at J, with 11 bases between. Germline loops: CDR1 DFQATT, CDR2 SNEGSKA (reference sequence). An amount of RNA that ranged from roughly 0.5 to 1 ug was reverse transcribed with random hexamers. TCRdb reprocessed the immunoSEQ multiplex PCR reads with MiXCR, giving one entry per CDR3 protein. The data show 130,000 or so distinct CDR3 sequences, with 85% to 95% seen just once and about 0.29% held by the top ten. The origin of this receptor is a human donor with Susac syndrome. The sample taken for sequencing was CD8+ T cells from PBMCs. J is TRBJ1-2 and V is TRBV20-1; TRBD1 is a possible D gene (5 bases). CDR3 residues: CSARVEGVGYTF. CDR3 nucleotides: TGCAGTGCTAGAGTTGAAGGGGTCGGCTACACCTTC.